This T cell receptor beta chain was recorded in a study of shared clonotypes between healthy human individuals. Study conclusions and caveats: The study found lower generation probabilities in non-shared clonotypes than in those shared by all four donors.

Naive CD8 cells, CD45RO-negative and positively selected for CCR7, excluded terminally differentiated effector memory CD45RA+ cells. On this clone itself: Its antigen is currently unknown.

The table came from immunoSEQ multiplex PCR; TCRdb's copy has only in-frame clones and leaves some out. The repertoire holds some 2 million clones, with less than 95% as singletons. The sequence was collected from a man aged 18 to 30 in good health. Sequenced input: naive CD8+ T cells sorted from blood.

The CDR3 bases are TGTGCCAGCAGTTCAGGGGGAAGTGAAGCTTTCTTT. Its protein product is CASSSGGSEAFF. The chain uses TRBV28 and TRBJ1-1; 7 positions agree with TRBD1. The CDR3 covers 12 residues. Germline loops: CDR1 MDHEN, CDR2 SYDVKM. V was clipped by 4 bases and J by 7 bases; unmatched bases: 3.